The T cell receptor (beta chain) described here comes from a study of blood T cell repertoires in COVID-19. Study summary: The United States, Italy and Spain supplied acute and convalescent COVID-19 samples. The cDNA or gDNA used as material had been derived from T cells, B-cell-depleted T cells, or PBMCs.

Per the authors' pipeline: Amplifying reference gene primers gave estimates of nucleated cell counts. The protocol was immunoSEQ multiplex PCR, while the TCRdb copy is restricted to in-frame clones and leaves out a portion. V and J calls plus clone size are reproduced from that table; the DNA served to infer D and trimming. The table records over 80,000 clones, about four fifths of them present only once. The CDR3 is 14 residues long. Germline V gene sequence: CDR1 SGHAT, CDR2 FQNNGV. V lost 6 bases to trimming and J lost 9 bases, with 20 bases between them. The clonotype was recovered from a woman older than 75 with active or convalescent COVID-19. The sequenced material came from peripheral blood. The V gene is TRBV11-2, the J gene TRBJ2-5, with D uncertain. The CDR3 DNA is TGTGCCAGCAGTCCGACGACGGAGAAGAGACCCCAGTACTTC. Its protein is CASSPTTEKRPQYF.